Included here is one TCR beta chain sequence, with context. The data were taken from a study of shared clonotypes between healthy human individuals. The V segment lost 3 bases and the J segment 2 bases; nucleotides outside the gene matches: 13. This CDR3 is 17 amino acids long. Germline assignment: CDR1 GTSNPN and CDR2 SVGIG (reference sequence). There were no recent acute infections or vaccinations among the donors, who were healthy HIV-negative adults. Donors, without exception, were Caucasian adults residing in Nashville, Tennessee. Sequencing used immunoSEQ multiplex PCR; TCRdb keeps in-frame clones, though not all of them. This table has roughly 2.5 million clones, about 92% appearing once.

This sequence was found in a man younger than 35 in good health. The chain carries TRBV30 and TRBJ2-3; 8 nucleotides match TRBD1. The sample comprised naive CD4+ T cells sorted from blood. The subset here: CD45RA+ positively selected. The CDR3 spells CAWSARRSGGYTDTQYF. The CDR3 region has the DNA TGTGCCTGGAGCGCCCGGAGGTCAGGGGGCTACACAGATACGCAGTATTTT.